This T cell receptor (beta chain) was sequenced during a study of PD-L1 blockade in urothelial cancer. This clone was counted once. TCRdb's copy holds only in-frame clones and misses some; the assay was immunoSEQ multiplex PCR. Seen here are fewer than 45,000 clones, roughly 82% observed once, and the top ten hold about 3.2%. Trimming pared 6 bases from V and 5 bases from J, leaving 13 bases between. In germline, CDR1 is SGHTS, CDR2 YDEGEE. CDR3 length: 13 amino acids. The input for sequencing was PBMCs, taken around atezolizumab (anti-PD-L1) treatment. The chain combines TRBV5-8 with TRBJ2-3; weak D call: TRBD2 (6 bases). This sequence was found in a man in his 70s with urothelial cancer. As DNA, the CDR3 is TGTGCCAGCAACCGGCGGGGTGGAGATACGCAGTATTTT. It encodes CASNRRGGDTQYF.